Given below is one TCR beta chain in context. Its antigen remains unknown. This specimen comes from a study of T-cell memory formation after mild COVID-19. Turning to the study itself: TCR clusters were mostly donor specific. General study results and limits: Most CD4+ clones that shrank were in CM and EM, while CD8+ ones turned up in EMRA.

The CDR3 spans 16 residues. Per germline, CDR1 SGHDT and CDR2 YYEEEE. Trimming removed 5 bases at V and 5 bases at J, with 22 bases between. Barcoded TCR alpha and TCR beta cDNA libraries with UMIs came from 5'RACE using constant-segment primers. TCRdb itself ran the 5' RACE reads through MiXCR, one entry per CDR3 protein. Here the sample spans around 55,000 distinct CDR3 sequences, approximately 9.5% being singletons. This receptor was taken from a man younger than 35 who had mild COVID-19 (a few samples of this study predate the infection). Cell type and time point are not known. V gene TRBV5-6 combines with J gene TRBJ2-5, with D possibly matching TRBD1 (7 bases). The sequencing sample was made of PBMCs or a T cell subset sorted from them (not recorded which). The CDR3 loop reads CASRHDRARRGETQYF. The DNA of the CDR3 is TGTGCCAGCAGGCACGACAGGGCGCGACGGGGGGAGACCCAGTACTTC.